This T cell receptor (beta chain) was sequenced during a study of shared clonotypes between healthy human individuals. Study conclusions and caveats: When naive CD4 clonotypes were compared across a few donors, 5% to 5.5% were shared.

Note on this clone: What it binds is unknown.

Clones were read by immunoSEQ multiplex PCR, and TCRdb kept only the in-frame ones, dropping some. The table has fewer than 3 million clones, 85% to 95% seen once. CDR3 size: 15 residues. Germline V gives CDR1 LGHNA, CDR2 YNFKEQ. With V trimmed by 2 bases and J by 8 bases, 4 bases remained unmatched. This rearrangement joins TRBV4-2 to TRBJ2-1; the match to TRBD2 covers 12 bases. The receptor's source is a man in his late teens or twenties in good health. Some clones in this sample may be carry-over from other donors' samples. Sequencing was performed on naive CD4+ T cells from PBMCs. The subset denotes: CD45RA+ positively selected. CDR3: CASSQLAGGVDEQFF. For the CDR3, the DNA is TGTGCCAGCAGCCAACTAGCGGGAGGGGTCGATGAGCAGTTCTTC.